The 8 T cell receptor beta chains below come from one sample, sequenced in a study of shared clonotypes between healthy human individuals. Naivety among CD8 cells was defined by CD45RO negativity and positive CCR7 selection, thereby excluding terminally differentiated effector memory CD45RA+ cells. Clones were read by immunoSEQ multiplex PCR, and TCRdb kept only the in-frame ones, dropping some. The data show about 1.9 million clones, 80% to 95% seen once. Sequencing used naive CD8+ T cells from PBMCs. The receptors were sampled from a man aged 18 to 29 in good health. Some clones in this sample may be carry-over from other donors' samples.

V gene TRBV11-2 combines with J gene TRBJ2-1; D gene unclear. The germline V gene encodes CDR1 SGHAT and CDR2 FQNNGV. Trimming took off 2 bases at V and 5 bases at J, with 10 bases between the two ends. The CDR3 is made up of 14 amino acids. This chain's CDR3 is CASSLRNLHNEQFF. In nucleotides, the CDR3 is TGTGCCAGCAGCTTACGTAATCTCCACAATGAGCAGTTCTTC.

Regarding this clone: The sample has other DNA sequences that encode this CDR3 too. The genes are TRBV19 and TRBJ1-1; D is undetermined. Germline V gene sequence: CDR1 LNHDA, CDR2 SQIVND (reference sequence). The CDR3 runs 12 residues. V lost 2 bases and J 4 bases, leaving 5 bases between the germline ends. The CDR3 is CASSITSTEAFF. CDR3 DNA: TGTGCCAGTAGTATAACGAGCACTGAAGCTTTCTTT.

On this clone: Other DNA sequences in the same sample also yield this CDR3. V usage is TRBV13 and J usage is TRBJ2-7; D unresolved. V was cut by 0 bases and J by 3 bases, with 12 bases left in between. There are 15 residues in the CDR3. Germline CDR1 is PRHDT and CDR2 is FYEKMQ (reference sequence). CDR3 residues: CASSLGGSGIYEQYF. For the CDR3, the DNA is TGTGCCAGCAGCTTAGGAGGCAGTGGGATCTACGAGCAGTACTTC.

The CDR3 loop reads CASLKGAWAFF. The CDR3 DNA reads as TGTGCCAGTCTAAAGGGGGCGTGGGCTTTCTTT. The J gene is TRBJ1-1, the V gene TRBV25-1; 7 bases match TRBD1. This CDR3 contains 11 residues. With 9 bases clipped from V and 11 bases from J, the junction kept 9 bases outside the gene matches. Germline V gene lookup returns CDR1 MGHDK and CDR2 SYGVNS.

J is TRBJ1-2 and V is TRBV29-1; a possible D gene is TRBD1 (6 bases). Germline V gene sequence: CDR1 SQVTM, CDR2 ANQGSEA. CDR3 length equals 13 residues. CDR3 sequence: CGARKGEMDGYTF. Written as DNA, the CDR3 is TGCGGAGCACGGAAGGGGGAAATGGATGGCTACACCTTC.

V and J are TRBV7-3 and TRBJ1-2; D gene ambiguous. The germline V gene has CDR1 SGHTA and CDR2 FQGTGA. There are 14 residues in the CDR3. The V end lost 4 bases, the J end lost 2 bases, and 11 bases lay between the germline ends. DNA for the CDR3: TGTGCCAGCAGCTCCTCGGACGGAAACTATGGCTACACCTTC. The encoded protein is CASSSSDGNYGYTF.

The chain employs TRBV6-1 and TRBJ2-7; D unclear. The CDR3 has 13 residues. Germline V gives CDR1 MNHNS, CDR2 SASEGT. Trimming removed 7 bases from V and 2 bases from J, with 12 bases in between. CDR3 residues: CASMITGTYEQYF. Written as DNA, the CDR3 is TGTGCCAGCATGATAACGGGTACCTACGAGCAGTACTTC.

This clone was observed once. The chain employs TRBV7-9 and TRBJ2-7; D is possibly TRBD2 (6 bases). Germline loops: CDR1 SEHNR, CDR2 FQNEAQ (reference sequence). The CDR3 totals 16 residues. Between the trimmed V and J ends, which lost 5 bases and 3 bases, there was a span of 20 bases. CDR3 nucleotides: TGTGCCAGCAGCCCCCCGGGAGAGGGAGGTGTCTACGAGCAGTACTTC. Translated: CASSPPGEGGVYEQYF.